This is a list of T cell receptor beta chains from one sample in a study of Ad26.COV2.S vaccination and SARS-CoV-2 variants. TCRdb's table, derived via immunoSEQ multiplex PCR, lists solely in-frame clones and lacks some. Of approximately 460,000 clones listed, about nine tenths are singletons. This specimen consisted of peripheral blood, obtained in a trial of Ad26.COV2.S vaccine versus placebo. The receptors originated from a person aged 18 to 59 who received the Ad26.COV2.S COVID-19 vaccine or a placebo. The CDR3 runs from the conserved cysteine through the conserved F or W. A D gene is named only where the DNA matches it firmly. Clone size is shown for a subset of rows, as once, few, many or a class of expanded clone.

j_gene | d_gene | v_gene | abundance | CDR3nt | CDR3aa
TRBJ2-1 | NA | TRBV6-5 | once | TGTGCCAGCAGTTACCGACCCAAATATGAGCAGTTCTTC | CASSYRPKYEQFF
TRBJ1-1 | NA | TRBV9 | NA | TGTGCCAGCAGCGCAAGTGGGGGAGGAGACTCTGAAGCTTTCTTT | CASSASGGGDSEAFF
TRBJ2-1 | TRBD2 | TRBV4-1 | NA | TGCGCCAGCAGCCAAGACTCTTCCGGGGGGGATTACAATGAGCAGTTCTTC | CASSQDSSGGDYNEQFF
TRBJ2-7 | TRBD2 | TRBV14 | NA | TGTGCCTCCTCAGCGGGGGGGCCCTACGAGCAGTACTTC | CASSAGGPYEQYF
TRBJ1-6 | TRBD1 | TRBV6-5 | NA | TGTGCCAGCAGGCCTAGACAGGGTTCAGGTTCACCCCTCCACTTT | CASRPRQGSGSPLHF
TRBJ1-5 | TRBD1 | TRBV19 | NA | TGTGCCAGTCATAAGACAGGGGACAATCAGCCCCAGCATTTT | CASHKTGDNQPQHF
TRBJ2-5 | TRBD2 | TRBV7-9 | NA | TGTGCCAGCAGCTTAGCCTTGGGGAGGGAAGAGACCCAGTACTTC | CASSLALGREETQYF
TRBJ2-7 | TRBD1 | TRBV10-3 | NA | TGTGCCATCAGATCCGGGACAGGGGACTCCTACGAGCAGTACTTC | CAIRSGTGDSYEQYF
TRBJ2-1 | TRBD2 | TRBV29-1 | NA | TGCAGCGTTGAGCGGCTAGCGGGAAGTTATGAGCAGTTCTTC | CSVERLAGSYEQFF
TRBJ2-5 | TRBD2 | TRBV5-1 | once | TGCGCCAGCAGCTTGGATGGCTCTAGCGGACGAGAGACCCAGTACTTC | CASSLDGSSGRETQYF
TRBJ2-1 | NA | TRBV10-3 | once | TGTGCCATCAGTGAGGGCCTAGCGCTCTACAATGAGCAGTTCTTC | CAISEGLALYNEQFF
TRBJ1-6 | NA | TRBV2 | once | TGTGCCAGCAGTGAACGGGGAGGTAATTCACCCCTCCACTTT | CASSERGGNSPLHF
TRBJ2-2 | NA | TRBV7-3 | once | TGTGCCAGCAGTCAGACGGATACCGGGGAGCTGTTTTTT | CASSQTDTGELFF
TRBJ2-3 | NA | TRBV28 | NA | TGTGCCAGCAGTTCCCCTCTCCCGACAGCATCTAGCACAGATACGCAGTATTTT | CASSSPLPTASSTDTQYF
TRBJ2-1 | NA | TRBV6-5 | NA | TGTGCCAGCAGTTACTCGAGTTCGGGGGCTTACAATGAGCAGTTCTTC | CASSYSSSGAYNEQFF
TRBJ1-2 | TRBD1 | TRBV7-3 | NA | TGTGCCAGCAGCTTCGGACAGGGGGCGTATGGCTACACCTTC | CASSFGQGAYGYTF
TRBJ1-2 | NA | TRBV7-2 | NA | TGTGCCAGCAGTCAAAAAAACTATGGCTACACCTTC | CASSQKNYGYTF
TRBJ1-1 | NA | TRBV7-9 | NA | TGTGCCAGCAGCCAATGGTACGGTATGAACACTGAAGCTTTCTTT | CASSQWYGMNTEAFF
TRBJ2-7 | TRBD2 | TRBV30 | NA | TGTGCCCGGGGGACTAGCGGGACCTGGGACGAGCAGTACTTC | CARGTSGTWDEQYF
TRBJ1-1 | NA | TRBV11-1 | few | TGTGCCAGCAGCTTAAGAGGGACAACTTTCTTT | CASSLRGTTFF
TRBJ1-6 | NA | TRBV30 | NA | TGTGCCTGGAGTAATGTGGGAAATTCACCCCTCCACTTT | CAWSNVGNSPLHF
TRBJ1-5 | NA | TRBV6-1 | NA | TGTGCCAGCAGTGAAGTGGGGTACGGCAATCAGCCCCAGCATTTT | CASSEVGYGNQPQHF
TRBJ2-2 | NA | TRBV6-5 | NA | TGTGCCAGCAGTCTCCGGGACTCGAACACCGGGGAGCTGTTTTTT | CASSLRDSNTGELFF
TRBJ2-1 | TRBD2 | TRBV5-1 | NA | TGCGCCAGCAGCCCGAGTCGGGGGAGGGCCGGCAATGAGCAGTTCTTC | CASSPSRGRAGNEQFF
TRBJ1-1 | TRBD1 | TRBV18 | NA | TGTGCCAGCTCACCACGGGGACAGAACTTGCTAGAAGCTTTCTTT | CASSPRGQNLLEAFF
TRBJ1-1 | TRBD1 | TRBV18 | NA | TGTGCCAGCTCACCCTTGAAGGCTAGGACAGGGATGAACACTGAAGCTTTCTTT | CASSPLKARTGMNTEAFF
TRBJ2-4 | NA | TRBV7-2 | NA | TGTGCCAGCAGCTTCGGACCGTCAGCAAAAAACATTCAGTACTTC | CASSFGPSAKNIQYF
TRBJ1-4 | NA | TRBV28 | few | TGTGCCAGCAGTTTATCGGGGGAGACTAATGAAAAACTGTTTTTT | CASSLSGETNEKLFF
TRBJ2-5 | NA | TRBV9 | NA | TGTGCCAGCAGCGGGGCTCCGGGACACGCCGACCAAGAGACCCAGTACTTC | CASSGAPGHADQETQYF
TRBJ2-7 | NA | TRBV6-6 | NA | TGTGCCAGCAGTTATTCCAGGATACCCTCTCACGAGCAGTACTTC | CASSYSRIPSHEQYF
TRBJ2-1 | NA | TRBV7-9 | NA | TGTGCCAGCAGCTCCGAAGGGAATGAGCAGTTCTTC | CASSSEGNEQFF
TRBJ1-2 | NA | TRBV18 | NA | TGTGCCAGCTCATTAATGTCACAGGGAACAGCTAACTATGGCTACACCTTC | CASSLMSQGTANYGYTF
TRBJ2-3 | NA | TRBV9 | NA | TGTGCCAGCGCCCTTCAAACCACAGATACGCAGTATTTT | CASALQTTDTQYF
TRBJ1-3 | NA | TRBV10-1 | few | TGCGCCAGCAGTGTAGGTGGGCGCTCTGGAAACACCATATATTTT | CASSVGGRSGNTIYF
TRBJ2-7 | TRBD1 | TRBV2 | NA | TGTGCCAGCAGTTCGACAGGGGAATACGAGCAGTACTTC | CASSSTGEYEQYF
TRBJ1-1 | NA | TRBV3-1/TRBV3-2 | NA | TGTGCCAGCAGTCGGACAAACACTGAAGCTTTCTTT | CASSRTNTEAFF
TRBJ1-4 | NA | TRBV18 | NA | TGTGCCAGCTCACAGGGATCGGGGATAGAAAAACTGTTTTTT | CASSQGSGIEKLFF
TRBJ1-2 | TRBD1 | TRBV19 | NA | TGTGCCAGTAGCCCCACCGGGACAGGGGCGATTTATGGCTACACCTTC | CASSPTGTGAIYGYTF
TRBJ2-3 | NA | TRBV2 | NA | TGTGCCAGCTTCGGGCGTAAGGGCACAGATACGCAGTATTTT | CASFGRKGTDTQYF
TRBJ1-6 | TRBD1 | TRBV13 | NA | TGTGCCAGCAGCGCGACCGGGACAGGGCTTCATTCACCCCTCCACTTT | CASSATGTGLHSPLHF
TRBJ1-1 | NA | TRBV6-6 | NA | TGTGCCAGCAGTTACGCTAACAGGGCAGAAGCTTTCTTT | CASSYANRAEAFF
TRBJ1-2 | TRBD1 | TRBV7-9 | few | TGTGCCAGCAGAGGACAGGCGGCCTATGGCTACACCTTC | CASRGQAAYGYTF
TRBJ2-1 | TRBD2 | TRBV5-1 | NA | TGCGCCAGCAGCACCTCACTAGCGGGAGCAGGTGAGCAGTTCTTC | CASSTSLAGAGEQFF
TRBJ1-1 | TRBD1 | TRBV6-6 | NA | TGTGCCACCATAGGACAGGGTTATTTTTGGGCTGAAGCTTTCTTT | CATIGQGYFWAEAFF
TRBJ2-7 | TRBD1 | TRBV30 | once | TGTGCCTGGAGCAGGACAGGCTACGAGCAGTACTTC | CAWSRTGYEQYF
TRBJ1-5 | TRBD1 | TRBV4-1 | NA | TGCGCCAGCAGCCCACAGGGGAATAGCAATCAGCCCCAGCATTTT | CASSPQGNSNQPQHF
TRBJ1-4 | NA | TRBV5-4 | NA | TGTGCCAGCAGCTTGACAGCAACTAATGAAAAACTGTTTTTT | CASSLTATNEKLFF
TRBJ2-7 | NA | TRBV27 | NA | TGTGCCAGCACATCAGGGTTGTACGAGCAGTACTTC | CASTSGLYEQYF
TRBJ1-2 | NA | TRBV4-3 | NA | TGCGCCAGCAGCCAACAAAAATTTGGGACCGCCATCCGCCTCTATGGCTACACCTTC | CASSQQKFGTAIRLYGYTF
TRBJ2-7 | NA | TRBV6-5 | NA | TGTGCCAGCAGTTACTCCTATACCGGGCTAGGGTACGAGCAGTACTTC | CASSYSYTGLGYEQYF
TRBJ2-7 | NA | TRBV18 | once | TGTGCCAGCTCACCAGGGTTGGGCTACGAGCAGTACTTC | CASSPGLGYEQYF
TRBJ2-1 | TRBD2 | TRBV19 | NA | TGTGCCAGTAGTCCCCGCCGTAGGACTAGTTACAATGAGCAGTTCTTC | CASSPRRRTSYNEQFF
TRBJ2-7 | TRBD2 | TRBV19 | NA | TGTGCCAGTAGCAGATTAATAGCGGGAGAAAGACACGAGCAGTACTTC | CASSRLIAGERHEQYF
TRBJ1-1 | TRBD1 | TRBV30 | NA | TGTGCCTGGAAGAACAGGGGAAACACTGAAGCTTTCTTT | CAWKNRGNTEAFF
TRBJ2-2 | NA | TRBV5-1 | NA | TGCGCCAGCCGAGAACTAGAGTCCCTCGGGGAGCTGTTTTTT | CASRELESLGELFF